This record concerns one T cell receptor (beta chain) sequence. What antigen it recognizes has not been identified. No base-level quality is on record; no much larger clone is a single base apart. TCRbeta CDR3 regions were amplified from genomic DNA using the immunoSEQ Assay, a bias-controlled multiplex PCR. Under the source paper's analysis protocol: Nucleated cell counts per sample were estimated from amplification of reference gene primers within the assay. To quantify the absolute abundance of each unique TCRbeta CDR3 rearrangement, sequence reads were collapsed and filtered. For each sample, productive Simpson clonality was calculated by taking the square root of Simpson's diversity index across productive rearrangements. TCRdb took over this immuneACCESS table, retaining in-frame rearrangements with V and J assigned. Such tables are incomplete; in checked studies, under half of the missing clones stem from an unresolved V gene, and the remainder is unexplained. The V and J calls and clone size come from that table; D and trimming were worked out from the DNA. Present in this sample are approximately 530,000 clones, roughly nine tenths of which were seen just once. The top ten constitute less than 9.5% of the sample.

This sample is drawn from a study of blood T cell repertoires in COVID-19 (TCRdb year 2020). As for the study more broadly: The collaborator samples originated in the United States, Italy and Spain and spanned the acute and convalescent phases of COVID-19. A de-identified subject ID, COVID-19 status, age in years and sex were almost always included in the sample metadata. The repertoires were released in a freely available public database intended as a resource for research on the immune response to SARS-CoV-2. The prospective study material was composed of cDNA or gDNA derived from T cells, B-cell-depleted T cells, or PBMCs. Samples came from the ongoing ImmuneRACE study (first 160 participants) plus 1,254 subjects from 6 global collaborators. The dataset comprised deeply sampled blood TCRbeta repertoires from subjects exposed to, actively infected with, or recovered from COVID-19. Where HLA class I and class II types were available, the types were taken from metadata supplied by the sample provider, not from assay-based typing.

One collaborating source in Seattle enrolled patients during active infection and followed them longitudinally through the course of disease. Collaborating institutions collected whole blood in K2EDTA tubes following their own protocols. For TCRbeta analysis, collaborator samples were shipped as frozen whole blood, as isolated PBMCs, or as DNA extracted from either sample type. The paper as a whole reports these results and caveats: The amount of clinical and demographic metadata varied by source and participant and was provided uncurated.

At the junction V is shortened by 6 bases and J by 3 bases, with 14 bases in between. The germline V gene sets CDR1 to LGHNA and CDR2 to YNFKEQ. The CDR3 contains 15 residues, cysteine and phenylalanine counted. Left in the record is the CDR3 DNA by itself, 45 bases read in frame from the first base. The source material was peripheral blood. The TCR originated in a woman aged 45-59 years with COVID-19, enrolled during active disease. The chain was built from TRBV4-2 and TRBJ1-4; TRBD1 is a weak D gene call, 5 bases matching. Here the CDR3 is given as CASSLVGGANEKLFF. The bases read TGTGCCAGCAGTCTGGTGGGGGGAGCTAATGAAAAACTGTTTTTT.